Below, 20 T cell receptor beta chains from the same sample are listed, as sequenced in a study of molecular identifiers for immune sequencing clone quantification. MiXCR was run by TCRdb on the PCR reads, yielding one entry per CDR3 protein. This sample has roughly 71,000 distinct CDR3 sequences; less than 20% occur once, and the top ten carry 1.5% to 1.9%. What was sequenced was naive CD8+ T cells from blood, with Jurkat cell RNA spiked in. Subset meaning: FACS-sorted CD8+CD4-CCR7+CD45RA+ naive T cells. Source of these receptors: a human donor in good health. Some libraries in this study had Jurkat cell RNA spiked in.

A word on this clonotype: Given a much more abundant clone one base away, this may be a read error. The rearrangement uses TRBV7-9 and TRBJ2-1, with D possibly being TRBD1 (6 bases). The CDR3 spans 13 residues. In germline, CDR1 is SEHNR, CDR2 FQNEAQ (reference sequence). In DNA, the CDR3 is TGTGCCAGCATCCCGGGGACACGCAATGACCAGTTCTTC. This encodes CASIPGTRNDQFF.

This clonotype was recorded at least ten times. The chain carries TRBV7-3 and TRBJ2-3; D is possibly TRBD1 (6 bases). V was pared by 4 bases and J by 6 bases, with 14 bases between. The CDR3 runs 14 residues. Germline values: CDR1 SGHTA, CDR2 FQGTGA. CDR3 sequence reads: CASSSGTLGDTQYF. CDR3 DNA: TGTGCCAGCAGCTCCGGGACACTAGGGGATACGCAGTATTTT.

In this sample, this clonotype turned up many times. The chain combines TRBV4-1 with TRBJ2-2; 8 bases align to TRBD1. The CDR3 consists of 15 residues. Germline V gene data show CDR1 as MGHRA and CDR2 as YSYEKL. Trimming at V came to 4 bases and at J to 1 base, leaving 2 bases not matched to a gene. The CDR3 region is CASSLDRGNTGELFF. DNA for the CDR3: TGCGCCAGCAGCCTAGACAGGGGGAACACCGGGGAGCTGTTTTTT.

The chain joins TRBV15 to TRBJ2-1; 8 bases align to TRBD2. Trimming removed 5 bases from V and 2 bases from J; junction bases left unmatched: 17. The length of the CDR3 is 19 residues. Germline V lookup: CDR1 LNHNV, CDR2 YYDKDF (reference sequence). The CDR3 bases are TGTGCCACCAGCGGCTTGTTGAGCGGGAGACCGTTGACCTACAATGAGCAGTTCTTC. It codes for CATSGLLSGRPLTYNEQFF.

This clonotype was observed at least ten times. The chain recombines TRBV20-1 with TRBJ1-1; 9 nucleotides align to TRBD1. Germline CDR1 and CDR2: DFQATT and SNEGSKA (reference sequence). The CDR3 is made up of 12 amino acids. The ends lost 1 base at V and 8 bases at J; junction bases unmatched: 2. CDR3 bases: TGCAGTGCTAGAGCACAGGGGGCGGAAGCTTTCTTT. Amino acid sequence: CSARAQGAEAFF.

This clonotype has a count of ten or more. CDR3 region: CASSYYGGGSRGYTF. The CDR3 DNA reads TGTGCCAGCAGTTACTATGGAGGGGGCAGTCGTGGCTACACCTTC. The chain carries TRBV6-2 or TRBV6-3 and TRBJ1-2, with TRBD1 matching 7 bases. After removal of 1 base from V and 7 bases from J, the junction contained 9 bases not matched to a gene. Germline V lookup: CDR1 MNHEY, CDR2 SVGEGT. CDR3 size: 15 residues.

About this clonotype: This may arise from a read error, as a much more abundant clone is one base away. The chain links TRBV6-6 to TRBJ2-5; D is ambiguous. Germline lookup yields CDR1 MNHNY and CDR2 SVGAGI (reference sequence). The CDR3 has 16 amino acids. CDR3 coding DNA: TGTGCCAGCGGTTACCACGTGAGCTTGTCGCGGGAGACCCAGTACTTC. This codes for CASGYHVSLSRETQYF.

The CDR3 DNA follows: TGTGCCAGCAGCCCCGGGGCTAACTACGAGCAGTACTTC. It specifies CASSPGANYEQYF. The V and J genes are TRBV5-6 and TRBJ2-7; either TRBD1 or TRBD2 may supply D (5 bases each). V was trimmed by 4 bases and J by 3 bases, leaving 11 bases between them. The germline gives CDR1 SGHDT, CDR2 YYEEEE. The CDR3 is made up of 13 amino acids.

This clonotype was observed many times. This chain uses TRBV19 with TRBJ1-1, with a weak D call TRBD1 (5 bases). This CDR3 comprises 13 residues. Germline loops: CDR1 LNHDA, CDR2 SQIVND (reference sequence). Trimming pared 8 bases from V and 2 bases from J, leaving 12 bases between. The CDR3 region has the DNA TGTGCCAGTTTGGAACAGGTAAACACTGAAGCTTTCTTT. This gives the protein CASLEQVNTEAFF.

About this clonotype itself: A read error may account for a junction end that differs from germline. V gene TRBV4-1 combines with J gene TRBJ2-5, with TRBD2 matching 10 bases. Germline-derived CDR1 and CDR2 are MGHRA and YSYEKL. This CDR3 spans 14 amino acids. CDR3 nucleotides: TGCGCCAGCAGCCAAGTAGCGGGAGGAGAGGCCCAGTACTTC. Encoded protein: CASSQVAGGEAQYF.

This clonotype was counted ten times or more. The chain joins TRBV4-2 to TRBJ1-1, with D perhaps matching TRBD1 (5 bases). The CDR3 has 14 amino acids. V was trimmed by 1 base and J by 0 bases, leaving 6 bases between them. Germline V gene data show CDR1 as LGHNA and CDR2 as YNFKEQ. CDR3 in DNA: TGTGCCAGCAGCCAAGGGGGCTTGAACACTGAAGCTTTCTTT. Translating gives CASSQGGLNTEAFF.

This clonotype was picked up many times. The chain combines TRBV20-1 with TRBJ2-7; D is perhaps TRBD1 or TRBD2 (5 bases each). The V end was cut by 3 bases, the J end by 1 base, with 13 bases between. Germline CDR1 and CDR2: DFQATT and SNEGSKA (reference sequence). The CDR3 contains 14 residues. CDR3: CSASIGDASYEQYF. CDR3 nucleotides: TGCAGTGCTAGTATCGGGGACGCATCCTACGAGCAGTACTTC.

As for this clonotype: A much larger clone lies a single base off, so this may be a read error. The V gene is TRBV24-1, the J gene TRBJ2-2; possibly TRBD2 for D (6 bases). The CDR3 extends over 16 amino acids. The germline CDR1 and CDR2 sequences are KGHDR and SFDVKD. The CDR3 sequence is CATSGVEGPNTRELFF. The DNA of the CDR3 is TGTGCCACCAGTGGCGTGGAGGGCCCGAACACCAGGGAGCTGTTTTTT.

V usage is TRBV7-9 and J usage is TRBJ2-3; 8 bases are a match to TRBD2. The V gene's germline CDR1 is SEHNR and CDR2 FQNEAQ (reference sequence). The length of the CDR3 is 13 residues. Trimming at V came to 5 bases and at J to 4 bases, leaving 2 bases not matched to a gene. CDR3 region: CASSPLAADTQYF. Here the CDR3 DNA reads TGTGCCAGCAGCCCACTAGCGGCAGATACGCAGTATTTT.

V is TRBV20-1 and J is TRBJ2-1; D may correspond to TRBD1 or TRBD2 (6 bases each). The V gene lost 6 bases and the J gene lost 5 bases, with 14 bases spanning the gap. The CDR3 covers 13 residues. From germline, CDR1 is DFQATT and CDR2 SNEGSKA (reference sequence). CDR3 amino acids: CSAWRDTNNEQFF. The CDR3 DNA reads as TGCAGTGCGTGGAGGGACACAAACAATGAGCAGTTCTTC.

To note about this clonotype: A much bigger clone sits one base away, suggesting this may be a read error. The CDR3 is CSVEGTDTEALF. In DNA, the CDR3 is TGCAGCGTTGAAGGCACTGACACTGAAGCTTTATTT. The rearrangement links TRBV29-1 to TRBJ1-1; D is uncertain. The CDR3 length is 12 residues. Germline CDR1 reads SQVTM; CDR2 reads ANQGSEA.

On this clonotype itself: Being one base from a much bigger clone, this may be a read error. This chain connects TRBV27 to TRBJ2-3; 9 bases agree with TRBD2. Trimming cost V 6 bases and J 6 bases; bases outside gene matches: 10. The CDR3 is 15 amino acids. The V gene's germline CDR1 is MNHEY and CDR2 SMNVEV (reference sequence). Here the CDR3 DNA reads TGTGCCAGCAGCCCCTGGACTAGCGACCCCGATACGCAGTATTTT. This codes for CASSPWTSDPDTQYF.

As regards this clonotype: A much more abundant neighbour one base away suggests this may be a read error. The conserved final phenylalanine or tryptophan is absent from the CDR3, which likely points to a read error. This chain connects TRBV30 to TRBJ2-7; D remains ambiguous. This CDR3 comprises 12 residues. The V gene's germline CDR1 is GTSNPN and CDR2 SVGIG (reference sequence). The V and J ends lost 5 bases and 2 bases respectively, with 10 bases between them. The CDR3 reads CAWAGPTYEQYC. The CDR3, as DNA: TGTGCCTGGGCCGGGCCCACCTACGAGCAGTACTGC.

J is TRBJ2-1 and V is TRBV7-9; D might be TRBD2 (6 bases). The CDR3 loop spans 15 amino acids. V lost 4 bases to trimming and J lost 3 bases, with 13 bases between them. Germline V gene lookup returns CDR1 SEHNR and CDR2 FQNEAQ (reference sequence). CDR3 bases: TGTGCCAGCAGCTGGGGGGAGAGCCTCTACAATGAGCAGTTCTTC. It translates to CASSWGESLYNEQFF.

This clonotype appeared many times. This rearrangement joins TRBV11-2 to TRBJ2-5, with D hard to call. Trimming left V 5 bases short and J 3 bases short, with 16 bases between. Germline loops: CDR1 SGHAT, CDR2 FQNNGV. The CDR3 is 15 amino acids. The CDR3 coding sequence is TGTGCCAGCAGCCCCCCGGATCTTAACAAAGAGACCCAGTACTTC. Its translation is CASSPPDLNKETQYF.